This TCR beta chain originates from a study of T cell responses to AZD1222 COVID-19 vaccine. Study-wide results and limits: Vaccine-associated CD4 TCRs ranged over spike, dominating at 160-218 and 743-854.

Details on this clone: Its antigen is not known.

CDR1 is MRHNA, CDR2 SNTAGT, per germline. The CDR3 totals 13 residues. Trimming stripped 2 bases from V and 6 bases from J, with 11 bases between. TCRdb's copy holds only in-frame clones and misses some; the assay was immunoSEQ multiplex PCR. Counted here are approximately 80,000 clones, approximately 85% occurring once; the ten biggest clones make up roughly 3.1%. The V and J genes are TRBV6-4 and TRBJ2-7, with D possibly being TRBD2 (6 bases). The sequencing used peripheral blood, collected 28 days after the second AZD1222 dose. This clonotype originated in an adult who received the AZD1222 COVID-19 vaccine. The CDR3 bases are TGTGCCAGCAGTGACCTCCCCGGGAGCGAGCAGTACTTC. This translates into CASSDLPGSEQYF.